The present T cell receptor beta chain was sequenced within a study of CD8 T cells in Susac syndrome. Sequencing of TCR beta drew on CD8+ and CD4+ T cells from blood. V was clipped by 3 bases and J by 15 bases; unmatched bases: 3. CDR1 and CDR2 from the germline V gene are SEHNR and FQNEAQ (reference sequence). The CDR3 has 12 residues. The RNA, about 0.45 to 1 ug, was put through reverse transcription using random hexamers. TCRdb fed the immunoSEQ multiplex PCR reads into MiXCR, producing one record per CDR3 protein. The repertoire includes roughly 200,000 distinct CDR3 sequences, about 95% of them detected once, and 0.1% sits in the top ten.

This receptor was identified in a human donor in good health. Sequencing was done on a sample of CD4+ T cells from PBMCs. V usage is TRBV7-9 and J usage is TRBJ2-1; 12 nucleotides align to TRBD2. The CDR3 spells CASSLGLAGLFF. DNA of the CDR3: TGTGCCAGCAGCTTGGGACTAGCGGGCCTGTTCTTC. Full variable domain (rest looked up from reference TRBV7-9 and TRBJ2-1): DTGVSQNPRHKITKRGQNVTFRCDPISEHNRLYWYRQTLGQGPEFLTYFQNEAQLEKSRLLSDRFSAERPKGSFSTLEIQRTEQGDSAMYLCASSLGLAGLFFGPGTRLTVL.